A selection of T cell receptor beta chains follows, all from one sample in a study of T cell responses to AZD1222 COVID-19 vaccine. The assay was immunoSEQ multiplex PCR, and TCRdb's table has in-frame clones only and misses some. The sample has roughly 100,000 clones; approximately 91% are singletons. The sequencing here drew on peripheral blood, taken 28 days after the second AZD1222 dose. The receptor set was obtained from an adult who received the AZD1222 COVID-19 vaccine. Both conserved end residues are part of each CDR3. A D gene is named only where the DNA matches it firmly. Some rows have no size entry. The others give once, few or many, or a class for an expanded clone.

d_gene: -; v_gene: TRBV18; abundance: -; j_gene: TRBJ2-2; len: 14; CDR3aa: CASSPGQNTGELFF; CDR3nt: TGTGCCAGCTCACCAGGGCAGAACACCGGGGAGCTGTTTTTT
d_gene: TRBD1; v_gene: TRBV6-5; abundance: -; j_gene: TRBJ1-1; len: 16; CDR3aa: CASSLTGGALGTEAFF; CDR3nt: TGTGCCAGCAGTTTAACAGGGGGCGCATTAGGCACTGAAGCTTTCTTT
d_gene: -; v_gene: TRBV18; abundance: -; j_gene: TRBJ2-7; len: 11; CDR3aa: CASSREGEQYF; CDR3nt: TGTGCCAGCTCACGCGAGGGCGAGCAGTACTTC
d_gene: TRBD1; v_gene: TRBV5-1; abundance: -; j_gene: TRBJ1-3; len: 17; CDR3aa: CASSTARGTVSGNTIYF; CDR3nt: TGCGCCAGCAGCACAGCCCGGGGGACAGTCTCTGGAAACACCATATATTTT
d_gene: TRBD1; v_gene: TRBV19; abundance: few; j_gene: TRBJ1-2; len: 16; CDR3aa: CASSTTGGSLNYGYTF; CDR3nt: TGTGCCAGTAGTACCACAGGGGGATCCCTTAACTATGGCTACACCTTC
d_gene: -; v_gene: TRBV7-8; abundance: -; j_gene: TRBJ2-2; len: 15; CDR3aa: CASSLIQWSAGELFF; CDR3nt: TGTGCCAGCAGCTTAATACAGTGGTCTGCCGGGGAGCTGTTTTTT
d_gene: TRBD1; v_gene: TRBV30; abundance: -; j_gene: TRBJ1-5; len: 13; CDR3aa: CAWAGTGYQPQHF; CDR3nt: TGTGCCTGGGCCGGGACAGGGTATCAGCCCCAGCATTTT
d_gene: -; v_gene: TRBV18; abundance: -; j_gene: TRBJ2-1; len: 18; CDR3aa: CASSPTGGLAGVYNEQFF; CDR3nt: TGTGCCAGCTCACCTACAGGGGGTTTAGCGGGAGTCTACAATGAGCAGTTCTTC
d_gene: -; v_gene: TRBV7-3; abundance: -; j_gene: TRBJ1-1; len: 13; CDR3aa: CASSLTGPTEAFF; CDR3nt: TGTGCCAGCAGCTTAACCGGGCCCACTGAAGCTTTCTTT
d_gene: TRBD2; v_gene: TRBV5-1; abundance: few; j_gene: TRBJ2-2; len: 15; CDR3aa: CASSPSGRMAGELFF; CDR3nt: TGCGCCAGCAGCCCAAGCGGGAGGATGGCCGGGGAGCTGTTTTTT
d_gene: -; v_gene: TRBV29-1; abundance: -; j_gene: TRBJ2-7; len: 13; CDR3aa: CSVTRPSSYEQYF; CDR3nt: TGCAGCGTGACAAGACCAAGCTCCTACGAGCAGTACTTC
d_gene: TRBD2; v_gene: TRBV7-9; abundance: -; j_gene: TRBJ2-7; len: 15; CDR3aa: CASSSGGANHYEQYF; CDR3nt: TGTGCCAGCAGCTCGGGGGGGGCCAATCACTACGAGCAGTACTTC
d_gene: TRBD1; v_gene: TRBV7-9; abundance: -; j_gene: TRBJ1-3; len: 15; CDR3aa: CASSIRDRGQNTIYF; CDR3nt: TGTGCCAGCAGCATAAGGGACAGGGGGCAGAACACCATATATTTT
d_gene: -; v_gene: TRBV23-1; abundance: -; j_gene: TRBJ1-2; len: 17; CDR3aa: CASSQTLFHPAGYGYTF; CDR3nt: TGCGCCAGCAGTCAGACACTCTTTCATCCGGCGGGCTATGGCTACACCTTC
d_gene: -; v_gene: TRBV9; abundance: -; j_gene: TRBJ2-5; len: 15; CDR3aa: CASSVATGPQETQYF; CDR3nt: TGTGCCAGCAGCGTAGCTACCGGTCCCCAAGAGACCCAGTACTTC
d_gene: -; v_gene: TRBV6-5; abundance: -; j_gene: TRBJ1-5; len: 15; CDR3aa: CASSRGTNWGQPQHF; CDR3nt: TGTGCCAGCAGTAGGGGCACAAATTGGGGCCAGCCCCAGCATTTT
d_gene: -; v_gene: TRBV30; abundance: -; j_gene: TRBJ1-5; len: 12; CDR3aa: CAWSPQGQPQHF; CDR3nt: TGTGCCTGGAGCCCACAGGGACAGCCCCAGCATTTT
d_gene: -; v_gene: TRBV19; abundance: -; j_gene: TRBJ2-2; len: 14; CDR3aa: CASMRGMNTGELFF; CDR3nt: TGTGCCAGTATGCGGGGTATGAACACCGGGGAGCTGTTTTTT
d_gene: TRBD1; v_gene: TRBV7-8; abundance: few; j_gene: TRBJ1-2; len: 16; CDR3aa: CASSLVHLQGERGYTF; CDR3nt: TGTGCCAGCAGCTTAGTACACTTACAGGGGGAAAGGGGCTACACCTTC
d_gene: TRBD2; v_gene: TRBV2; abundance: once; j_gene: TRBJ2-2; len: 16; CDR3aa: CASMGLAGPNTGELFF; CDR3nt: TGTGCCAGCATGGGACTAGCGGGGCCCAACACCGGGGAGCTGTTTTTT
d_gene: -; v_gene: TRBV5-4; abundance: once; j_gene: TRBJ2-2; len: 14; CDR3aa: CASGGTANTGELFF; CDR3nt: TGTGCCAGCGGCGGGACAGCCAACACCGGGGAGCTGTTTTTT
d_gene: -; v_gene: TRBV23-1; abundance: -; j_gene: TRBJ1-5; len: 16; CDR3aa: CASSQSRGVSNQPQHF; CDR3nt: TGCGCCAGCAGTCAATCACGCGGGGTTAGCAATCAGCCCCAGCATTTT
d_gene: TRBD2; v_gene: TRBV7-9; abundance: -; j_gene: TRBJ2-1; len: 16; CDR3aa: CASSRLAGGPYNEQFF; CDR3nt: TGTGCCAGCAGCCGACTAGCGGGAGGGCCCTACAATGAGCAGTTCTTC
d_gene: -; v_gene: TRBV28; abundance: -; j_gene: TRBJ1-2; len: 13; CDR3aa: CASIPRGWRGYTF; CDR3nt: TGTGCCAGCATCCCCCGGGGCTGGCGTGGCTACACCTTC
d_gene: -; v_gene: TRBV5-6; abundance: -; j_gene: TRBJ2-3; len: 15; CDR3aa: CASSSVSGFPDTQYF; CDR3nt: TGTGCCAGCAGCTCAGTTAGCGGCTTCCCAGATACGCAGTATTTT
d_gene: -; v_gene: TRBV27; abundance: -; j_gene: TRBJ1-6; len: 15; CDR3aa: CASRSHREGNSPLHF; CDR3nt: TGTGCCAGTCGATCCCACAGGGAAGGGAATTCACCCCTCCACTTT
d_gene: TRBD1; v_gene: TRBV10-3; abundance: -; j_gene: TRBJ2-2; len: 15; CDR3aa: CAISARTGGSGELFF; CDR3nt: TGTGCCATCAGTGCCAGGACAGGGGGATCCGGGGAGCTGTTTTTT
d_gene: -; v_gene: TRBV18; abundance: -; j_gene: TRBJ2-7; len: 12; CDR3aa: CASSPQVREQYF; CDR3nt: TGTGCCAGCTCACCACAGGTCCGCGAGCAGTACTTC
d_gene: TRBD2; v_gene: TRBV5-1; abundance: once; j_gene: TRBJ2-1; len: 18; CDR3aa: CASSPGALAGGVFNEQFF; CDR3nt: TGCGCCAGCAGCCCGGGTGCCTTAGCGGGAGGAGTTTTCAATGAGCAGTTCTTC
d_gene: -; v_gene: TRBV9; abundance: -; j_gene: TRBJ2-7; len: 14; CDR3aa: CASSVGSGSYEQYF; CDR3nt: TGTGCCAGCAGCGTAGGTAGCGGCTCCTACGAGCAGTACTTC
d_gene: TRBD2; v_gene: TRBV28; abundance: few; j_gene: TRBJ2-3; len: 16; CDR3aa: CASSNPLAGVYDTQYF; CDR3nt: TGTGCCAGCAGCAACCCACTGGCGGGAGTTTATGATACGCAGTATTTT
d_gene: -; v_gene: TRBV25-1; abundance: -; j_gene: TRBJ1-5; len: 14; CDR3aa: CASSESLGGQPQHF; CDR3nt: TGTGCCAGCAGTGAATCGTTGGGAGGTCAGCCCCAGCATTTT
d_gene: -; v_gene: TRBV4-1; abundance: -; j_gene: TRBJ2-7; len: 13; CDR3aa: CASQEESAYEQYF; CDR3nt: TGCGCCAGCCAGGAGGAGAGTGCCTACGAGCAGTACTTC
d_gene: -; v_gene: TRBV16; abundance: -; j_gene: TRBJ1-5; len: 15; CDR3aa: CASSQSLQGNQPQHF; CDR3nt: TGTGCCAGCAGCCAATCGCTACAGGGCAATCAGCCCCAGCATTTT
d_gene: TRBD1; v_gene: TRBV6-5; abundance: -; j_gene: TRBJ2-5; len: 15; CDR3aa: CASSFQGAPQETQYF; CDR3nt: TGTGCCAGCAGTTTCCAGGGGGCGCCGCAAGAGACCCAGTACTTC
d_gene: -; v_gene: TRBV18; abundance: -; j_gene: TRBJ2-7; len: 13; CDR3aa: CASSPEGRGEQYF; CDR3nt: TGTGCCAGCTCACCTGAGGGCAGGGGCGAGCAGTACTTC
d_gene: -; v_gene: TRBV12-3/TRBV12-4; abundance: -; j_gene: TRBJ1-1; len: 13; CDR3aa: CASRLTGNTEAFF; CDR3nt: TGTGCCAGCAGACTCACAGGGAACACTGAAGCTTTCTTT
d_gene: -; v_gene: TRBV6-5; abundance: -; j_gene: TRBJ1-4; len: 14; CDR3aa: CASTSGGVREKLFF; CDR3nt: TGTGCCAGCACCTCGGGGGGAGTGCGGGAAAAACTGTTTTTT
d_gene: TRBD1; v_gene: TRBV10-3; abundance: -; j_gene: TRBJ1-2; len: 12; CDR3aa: CAISEDRDGYTF; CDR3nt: TGTGCCATCAGTGAGGACAGGGATGGCTACACCTTC
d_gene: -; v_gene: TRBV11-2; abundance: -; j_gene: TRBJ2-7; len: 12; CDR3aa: CASSFDRNEQYF; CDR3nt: TGTGCCAGCAGCTTTGACAGGAACGAGCAGTACTTC
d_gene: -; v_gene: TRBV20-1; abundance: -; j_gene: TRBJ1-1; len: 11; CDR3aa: CSAHSGVEAFF; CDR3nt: TGCAGTGCCCACTCGGGCGTTGAAGCTTTCTTT